This T cell receptor (beta chain) is drawn from a study of T cells in Graves' hyperthyroidism and ophthalmopathy. Study outcomes and limitations: Among clonotypes expanded in thyroid above 0.001, most were also found in blood.

Amplification of TCR beta CDR3 regions used RNA as the template. Initially, a first-round RT-PCR of the TCR CDR3 employed the HTBI primer set. One entry per CDR3 protein results from TCRdb running MiXCR on the multiplex PCR reads. The sample records 490,000 or so distinct CDR3 sequences, 40% to 50% being singletons. Per the germline V gene, CDR1 is SGHDT and CDR2 is YYEEEE. Trimming removed 5 bases from V and 2 bases from J; junction bases left unmatched: 5. The CDR3 totals 14 residues. To note about this clonotype: The antigen is undetermined.

Diagnoses were established using clinical symptoms, serum thyroxine and TRAb, thyroid ultrasound and orbital computed tomography. The sequenced sample consisted of peripheral blood or thyroid tissue (not recorded which). This TCR was sampled from an adult woman with Graves' disease, either hyperthyroidism or ophthalmopathy (not recorded which). The V call is TRBV5-6, the J call TRBJ2-7; TRBD2 aligns across 9 bases. The CDR3 loop reads CASRKGLAPYEQYF. The CDR3 bases are TGTGCCAGCAGAAAGGGACTAGCCCCCTACGAGCAGTACTTC.